These 2 T cell receptor beta chains originate from one sample sequenced in a study of CD8 T cells in ankylosing spondylitis. TCRdb recomputed calls from the 5' RACE reads with MiXCR, one row per CDR3 protein. The data contain approximately 540,000 distinct CDR3 sequences, 9.5% to 15% of them singletons. Which antigens these TCRs recognize remains unknown. General study points: Seemingly distinctive of ankylosing spondylitis blood was a TCR beta motif formed by eight highly homologous variants.

The sequenced sample was blood, either unsorted or a sorted T cell fraction (not recorded which). The receptors come from a male donor with ankylosing spondylitis.

This clonotype occurred a few times. The gene calls are TRBV29-1 and TRBJ1-3, with D uncertain. This CDR3 is built from 11 residues. V lost 0 bases to trimming and J lost 4 bases, with 1 base between them. Germline lookup yields CDR1 SQVTM and CDR2 ANQGSEA. The CDR3 protein is CSVEEGNTIYF. CDR3 DNA: TGCAGCGTTGAAGAGGGAAACACCATATATTTT.

This clonotype was counted between two and nine times. The chain carries TRBV11-2 and TRBJ2-1, with 9 bases aligning to TRBD2. Trimming at V came to 1 base and at J to 8 bases, leaving 6 bases not matched to a gene. CDR3 length: 15 amino acids. The germline V gene has CDR1 SGHAT and CDR2 FQNNGV. CDR3 amino acids: CASSLVAGGGDEQFF. CDR3 bases: TGTGCCAGCAGCTTAGTTGCGGGAGGGGGGGATGAGCAGTTCTTC. Drawing the rest from reference TRBV11-2 and TRBJ2-1, the complete variable domain is EAGVAQSPRYKIIEKRQSVAFWCNPISGHATLYWYQQILGQGPKLLIQFQNNGVVDDSQLPKDRFSAERLKGVDSTLKIQPAKLEDSAVYLCASSLVAGGGDEQFFGPGTRLTVL.